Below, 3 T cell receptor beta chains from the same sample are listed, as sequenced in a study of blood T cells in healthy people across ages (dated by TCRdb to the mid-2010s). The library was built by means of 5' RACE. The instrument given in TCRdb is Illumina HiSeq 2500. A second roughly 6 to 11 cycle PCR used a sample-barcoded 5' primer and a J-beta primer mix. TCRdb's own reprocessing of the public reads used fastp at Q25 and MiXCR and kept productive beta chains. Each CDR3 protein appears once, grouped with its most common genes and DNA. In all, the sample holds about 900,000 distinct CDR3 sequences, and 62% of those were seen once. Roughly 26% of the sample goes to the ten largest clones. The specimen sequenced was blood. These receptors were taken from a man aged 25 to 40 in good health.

Written as DNA, the CDR3 is TGTGCCAGCAGCCCAGGTCCAGCGCTAGTCTACAATGAGCAGTTCTTC. Residues: CASSPGPALVYNEQFF. The chain carries TRBV5-6 and TRBJ2-1, with D uncertain. The CDR3 has 16 residues. Germline V gene lookup returns CDR1 SGHDT and CDR2 YYEEEE. The V gene lost 4 bases and the J gene lost 3 bases, with 17 bases spanning the gap.

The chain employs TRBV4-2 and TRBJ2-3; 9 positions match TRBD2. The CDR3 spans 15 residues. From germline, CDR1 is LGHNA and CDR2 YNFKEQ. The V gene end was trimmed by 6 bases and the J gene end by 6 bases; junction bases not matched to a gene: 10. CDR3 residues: CASRSAGGLLDTQYF. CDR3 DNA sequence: TGTGCCAGCAGGTCGGCGGGGGGGCTTTTGGATACGCAGTATTTT.

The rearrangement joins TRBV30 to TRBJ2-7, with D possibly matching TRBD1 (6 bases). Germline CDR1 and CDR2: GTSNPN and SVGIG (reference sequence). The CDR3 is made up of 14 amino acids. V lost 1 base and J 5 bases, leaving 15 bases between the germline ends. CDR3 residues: CAWSGSQGRNEQYF. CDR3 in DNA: TGTGCCTGGAGTGGTAGTCAGGGGAGAAACGAGCAGTACTTC.